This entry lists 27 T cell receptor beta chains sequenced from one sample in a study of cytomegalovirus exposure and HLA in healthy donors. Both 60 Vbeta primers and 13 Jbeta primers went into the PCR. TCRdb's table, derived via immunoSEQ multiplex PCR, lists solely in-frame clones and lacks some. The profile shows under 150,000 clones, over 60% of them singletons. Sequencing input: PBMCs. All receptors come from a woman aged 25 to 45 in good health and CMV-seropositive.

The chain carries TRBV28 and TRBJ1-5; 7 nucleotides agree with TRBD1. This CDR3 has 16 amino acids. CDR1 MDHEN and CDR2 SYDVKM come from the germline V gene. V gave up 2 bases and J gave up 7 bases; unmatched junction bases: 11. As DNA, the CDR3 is TGTGCCAGCAGTTTAGCAGGGGGAAGGGCCAGGCAGCCCCAGCATTTT. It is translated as CASSLAGGRARQPQHF.

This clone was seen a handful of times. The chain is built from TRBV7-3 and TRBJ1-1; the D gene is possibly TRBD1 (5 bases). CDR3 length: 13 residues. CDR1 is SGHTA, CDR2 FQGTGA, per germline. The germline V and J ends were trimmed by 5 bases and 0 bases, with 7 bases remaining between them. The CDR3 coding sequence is TGTGCCAGCAGCGCGACAGTGAACACTGAAGCTTTCTTT. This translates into CASSATVNTEAFF.

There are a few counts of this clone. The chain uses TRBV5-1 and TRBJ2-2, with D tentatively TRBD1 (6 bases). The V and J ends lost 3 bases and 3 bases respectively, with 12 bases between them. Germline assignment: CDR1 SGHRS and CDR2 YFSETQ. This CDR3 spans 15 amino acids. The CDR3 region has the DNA TGCGCCAGCAGCTCGCAGGGGTCCGACACCGGGGAGCTGTTTTTT. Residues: CASSSQGSDTGELFF.

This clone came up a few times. This CDR3 is CASSRLTGPRNSPLHF. In DNA form, the CDR3 reads TGTGCCAGCAGCCGTTTGACAGGGCCCCGTAATTCACCCCTCCACTTT. This chain links TRBV28 with TRBJ1-6; 7 nucleotides match TRBD1. CDR1 MDHEN and CDR2 SYDVKM come from the germline V gene. This CDR3 contains 16 residues. V lost 6 bases, J lost 6 bases, and 11 bases stayed unmatched.

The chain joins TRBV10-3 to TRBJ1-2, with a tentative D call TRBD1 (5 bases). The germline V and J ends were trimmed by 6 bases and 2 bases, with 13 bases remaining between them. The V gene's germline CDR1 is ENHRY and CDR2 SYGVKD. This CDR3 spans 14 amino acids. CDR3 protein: CAISGAGKNYGYTF. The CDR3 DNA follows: TGTGCCATCAGCGGCGCAGGGAAGAACTATGGCTACACCTTC.

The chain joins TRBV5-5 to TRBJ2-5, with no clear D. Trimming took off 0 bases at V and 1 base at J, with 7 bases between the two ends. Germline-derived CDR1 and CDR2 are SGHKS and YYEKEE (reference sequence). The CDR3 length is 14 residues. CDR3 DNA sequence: TGTGCCAGCAGCTTGGTTACTCCCCAAGAGACCCAGTACTTC. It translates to CASSLVTPQETQYF.

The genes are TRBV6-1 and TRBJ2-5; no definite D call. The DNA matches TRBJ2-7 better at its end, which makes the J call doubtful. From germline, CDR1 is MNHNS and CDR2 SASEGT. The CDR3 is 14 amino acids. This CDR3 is CASSARWLSYEQYF. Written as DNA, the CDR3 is TGTGCCAGCAGCGCAAGATGGTTATCCTACGAGCAGTACTTC.

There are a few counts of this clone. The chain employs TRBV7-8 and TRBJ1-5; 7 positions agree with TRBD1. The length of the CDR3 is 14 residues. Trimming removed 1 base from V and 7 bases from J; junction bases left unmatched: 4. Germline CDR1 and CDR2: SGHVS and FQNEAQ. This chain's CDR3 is CASSLVGGFQPQHF. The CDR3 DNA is TGTGCCAGCAGCTTAGTAGGGGGCTTCCAGCCCCAGCATTTT.

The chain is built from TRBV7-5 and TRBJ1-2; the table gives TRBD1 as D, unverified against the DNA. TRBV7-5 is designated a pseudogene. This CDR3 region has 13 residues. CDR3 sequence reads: CASSLGQGDGYTF. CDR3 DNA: TGTGCCAGCAGCTTGGGACAGGGGGATGGCTACACCTTC.

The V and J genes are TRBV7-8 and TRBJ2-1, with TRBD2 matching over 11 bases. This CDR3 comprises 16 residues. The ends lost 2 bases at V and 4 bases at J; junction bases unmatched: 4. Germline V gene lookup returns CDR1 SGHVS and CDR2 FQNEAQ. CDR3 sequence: CASSLWASGGYNEQFF. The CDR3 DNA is TGTGCCAGCAGCTTATGGGCTAGCGGGGGGTACAATGAGCAGTTCTTC.

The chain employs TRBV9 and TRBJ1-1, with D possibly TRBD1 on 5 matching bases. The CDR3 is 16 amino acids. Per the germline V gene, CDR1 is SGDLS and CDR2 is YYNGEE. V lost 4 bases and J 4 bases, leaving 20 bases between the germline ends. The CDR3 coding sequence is TGTGCCAGCAGCCCCTACGCGGGGGACCTGGGCACTGAAGCTTTCTTT. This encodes CASSPYAGDLGTEAFF.

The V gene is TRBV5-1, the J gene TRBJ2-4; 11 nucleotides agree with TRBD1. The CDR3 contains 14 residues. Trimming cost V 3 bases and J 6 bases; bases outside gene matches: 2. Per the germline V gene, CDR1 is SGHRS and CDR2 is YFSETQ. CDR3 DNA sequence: TGCGCCAGCAGCTACGGACAGGGGGCAAACATTCAGTACTTC. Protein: CASSYGQGANIQYF.

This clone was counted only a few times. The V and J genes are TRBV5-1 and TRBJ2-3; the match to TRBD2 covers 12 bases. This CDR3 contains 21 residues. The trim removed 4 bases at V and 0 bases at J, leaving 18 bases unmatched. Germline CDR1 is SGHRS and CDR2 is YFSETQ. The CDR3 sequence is CASSNYLAGGKRRLSTDTQYF. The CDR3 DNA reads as TGCGCCAGCAGCAATTATCTAGCGGGGGGGAAGAGGCGTTTGAGCACAGATACGCAGTATTTT.

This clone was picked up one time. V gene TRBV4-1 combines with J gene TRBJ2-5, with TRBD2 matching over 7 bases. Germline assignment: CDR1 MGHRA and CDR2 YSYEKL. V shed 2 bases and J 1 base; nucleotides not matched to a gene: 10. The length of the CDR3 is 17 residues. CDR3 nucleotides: TGCGCCAGCAGCCAATCGGGGACTACATATGCCCAAGAGACCCAGTACTTC. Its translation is CASSQSGTTYAQETQYF.

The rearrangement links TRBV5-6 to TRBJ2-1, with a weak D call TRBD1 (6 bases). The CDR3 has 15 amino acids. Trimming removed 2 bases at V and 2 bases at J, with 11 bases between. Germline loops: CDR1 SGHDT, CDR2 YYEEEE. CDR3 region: CASSLPGVTYNEQFF. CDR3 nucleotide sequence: TGTGCCAGCAGCTTACCAGGGGTGACCTACAATGAGCAGTTCTTC.

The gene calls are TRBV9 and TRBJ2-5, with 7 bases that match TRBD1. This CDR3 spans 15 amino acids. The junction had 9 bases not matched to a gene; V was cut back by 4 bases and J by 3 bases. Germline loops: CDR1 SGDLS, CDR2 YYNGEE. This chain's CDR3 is CASSPRTGTEETQYF. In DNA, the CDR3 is TGTGCCAGCAGCCCAAGGACCGGGACAGAAGAGACCCAGTACTTC.

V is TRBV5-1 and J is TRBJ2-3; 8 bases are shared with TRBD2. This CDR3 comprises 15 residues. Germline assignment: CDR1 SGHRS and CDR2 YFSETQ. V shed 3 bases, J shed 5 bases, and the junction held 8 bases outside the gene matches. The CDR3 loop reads CASSYSGVEGDTQYF. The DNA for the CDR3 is TGCGCCAGCAGCTATAGCGGGGTCGAGGGAGATACGCAGTATTTT.

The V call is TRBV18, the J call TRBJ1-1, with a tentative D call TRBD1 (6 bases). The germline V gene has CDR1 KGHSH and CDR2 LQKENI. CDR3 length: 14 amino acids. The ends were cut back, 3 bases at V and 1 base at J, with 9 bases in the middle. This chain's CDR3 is CASSPRGRNTEAFF. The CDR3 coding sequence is TGTGCCAGCTCACCGCGGGGGCGGAACACTGAAGCTTTCTTT.

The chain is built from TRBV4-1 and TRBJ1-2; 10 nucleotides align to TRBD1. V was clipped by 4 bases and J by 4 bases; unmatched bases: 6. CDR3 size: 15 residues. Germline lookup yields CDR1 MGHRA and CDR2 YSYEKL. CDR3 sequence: CASSRPGQGSYGYTF. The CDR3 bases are TGCGCCAGCAGCCGACCGGGACAGGGGAGCTATGGCTACACCTTC.

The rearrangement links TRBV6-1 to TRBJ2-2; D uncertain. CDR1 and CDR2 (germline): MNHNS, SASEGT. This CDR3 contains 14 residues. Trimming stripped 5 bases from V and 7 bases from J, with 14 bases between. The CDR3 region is CASSRDSYIGELFF. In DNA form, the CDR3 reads TGTGCCAGCAGTCGAGACTCGTACATCGGGGAGCTGTTTTTT.

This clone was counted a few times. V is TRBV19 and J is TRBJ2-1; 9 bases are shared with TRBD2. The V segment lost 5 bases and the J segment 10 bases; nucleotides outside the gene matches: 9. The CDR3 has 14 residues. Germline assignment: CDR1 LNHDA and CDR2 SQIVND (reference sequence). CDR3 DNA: TGTGCCAGTAGTCTTAGGACTAGCGCGGGCGAGCAGTTCTTC. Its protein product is CASSLRTSAGEQFF.

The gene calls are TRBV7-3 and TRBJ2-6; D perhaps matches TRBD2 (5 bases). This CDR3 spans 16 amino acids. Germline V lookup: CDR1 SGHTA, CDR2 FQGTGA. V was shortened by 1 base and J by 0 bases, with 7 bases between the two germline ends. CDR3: CASSLSRDSGANVLTF. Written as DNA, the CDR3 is TGTGCCAGCAGCTTAAGTCGGGACTCTGGGGCCAACGTCCTGACTTTC.

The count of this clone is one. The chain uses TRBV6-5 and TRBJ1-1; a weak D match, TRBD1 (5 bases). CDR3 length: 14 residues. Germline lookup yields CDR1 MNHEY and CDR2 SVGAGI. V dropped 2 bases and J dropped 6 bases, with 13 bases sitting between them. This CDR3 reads CASSYGGAAPEAFF. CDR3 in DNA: TGTGCCAGCAGTTACGGTGGGGCGGCCCCTGAAGCTTTCTTT.

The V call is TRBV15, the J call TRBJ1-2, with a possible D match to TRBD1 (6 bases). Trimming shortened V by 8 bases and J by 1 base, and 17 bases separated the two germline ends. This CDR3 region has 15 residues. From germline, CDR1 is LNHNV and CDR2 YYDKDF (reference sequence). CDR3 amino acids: CATGETGHLNYGYTF. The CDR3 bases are TGTGCCACCGGAGAAACGGGACACCTTAACTATGGCTACACCTTC. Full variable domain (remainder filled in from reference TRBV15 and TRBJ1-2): DAMVIQNPRYQVTQFGKPVTLSCSQTLNHNVMYWYQQKSSQAPKLLFHYYDKDFNNEADTPDNFQSRRPNTSFCFLDIRSPGLGDTAMYLCATGETGHLNYGYTFGSGTRLTVV.

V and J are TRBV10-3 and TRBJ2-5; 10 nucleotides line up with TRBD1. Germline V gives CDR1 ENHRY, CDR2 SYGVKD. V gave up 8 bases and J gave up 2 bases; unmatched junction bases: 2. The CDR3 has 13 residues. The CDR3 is CAILGQGQETQYF. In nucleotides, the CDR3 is TGTGCCATCCTGGGACAGGGGCAAGAGACCCAGTACTTC.

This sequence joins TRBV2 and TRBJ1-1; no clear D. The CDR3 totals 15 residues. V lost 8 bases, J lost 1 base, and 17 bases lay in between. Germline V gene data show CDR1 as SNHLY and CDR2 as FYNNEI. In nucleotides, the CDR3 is TGTGCCAGCGGGAGTGGTGGCGCCGGGAACACTGAAGCTTTCTTT. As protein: CASGSGGAGNTEAFF.

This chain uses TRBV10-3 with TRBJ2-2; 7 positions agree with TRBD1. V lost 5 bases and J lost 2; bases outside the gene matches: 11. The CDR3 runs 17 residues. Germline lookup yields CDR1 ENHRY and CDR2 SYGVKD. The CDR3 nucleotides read TGTGCCATCAGTAAGCCGGGGACAGTACTCAACACCGGGGAGCTGTTTTTT. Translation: CAISKPGTVLNTGELFF.